This T cell receptor (beta chain) stems from a study of graft-versus-host responses after intestinal transplantation. Whole-study context: All recipients were given anti-thymocyte globulin induction, and tacrolimus and steroids were then administered for around three years.

Germline CDR1 and CDR2: MGHDK and SYGVNS. The CDR3 is 12 amino acids. V shed 5 bases and J shed 8 bases, with 9 bases lying between them. Points from the study as a whole: Levels of circulating GvH clones at their peak were associated with early post-transplant HvG declines.

Clones were sequenced by immunoSEQ multiplex PCR, and TCRdb holds only the in-frame ones, with some missing. The sample lists tens of thousands of clones; just under 95% were seen once. Regarding this clone: Its antigen is not identified.

Sequencing used unstimulated CD8+ T cells sorted from spleen or lymph node cells, obtained before intestinal transplant. This TCR derives from a human donor who received an intestinal transplant. The rearrangement links TRBV25-1 to TRBJ1-4; D call uncertain. CDR3 residues: CASSYAEEKLFF. DNA for the CDR3: TGTGCCAGCAGTTATGCCGAGGAAAAACTGTTTTTT.